The 28 T cell receptor beta chains reported below all come from one sample, sequenced in a study of shared clonotypes between healthy human individuals. Only in-frame clones appear in the TCRdb table, and some are missing; sequencing was by immunoSEQ multiplex PCR. Of a few million clones in the sample, approximately 95% were seen once. The source material was naive CD4+ T cells from PBMCs. Subset described: CD45RA+ positively selected. The receptors were gathered from a man younger than 35 in good health. Some clones in this sample may be carry-over from other donors' samples.

The V gene is TRBV30, the J gene TRBJ1-2; 7 bases fit TRBD1. V was pared by 6 bases and J by 3 bases, with 10 bases of the junction left unmatched. Germline lookup yields CDR1 GTSNPN and CDR2 SVGIG (reference sequence). This CDR3 spans 14 amino acids. The CDR3 region has the DNA TGTGCCTGCCAGGGGGTCGGGGCCTACTATGGCTACACCTTC. This gives the protein CACQGVGAYYGYTF.

The genes are TRBV5-1 and TRBJ1-2, with a possible D match to TRBD1 (5 bases). The CDR3 extends over 16 amino acids. CDR1 and CDR2 from the germline V gene are SGHRS and YFSETQ. The germline V and J ends were trimmed by 4 bases and 4 bases, with 20 bases remaining between them. The CDR3 here is CASSHSTLPGGYGYTF. For the CDR3, the DNA is TGCGCCAGCAGCCACTCTACCCTACCGGGGGGCTATGGCTACACCTTC. The entire variable domain, with the rest obtained from reference TRBV5-1 and TRBJ1-2, is as follows: KAGVTQTPRYLIKTRGQQVTLSCSPISGHRSVSWYQQTPGQGLQFLFEYFSETQRNKGNFPGRFSGRQFSNSRSEMNVSTLELGDSALYLCASSHSTLPGGYGYTFGSGTRLTVV.

This chain connects TRBV28 to TRBJ1-4; D not certain. V gave up 8 bases and J gave up 5 bases, with 15 bases separating them. CDR3 size: 14 residues. CDR1 MDHEN and CDR2 SYDVKM come from the germline V gene. The CDR3 sequence: CASGRRTLNEKLFF. In nucleotides, the CDR3 is TGTGCCAGCGGGAGACGGACCTTAAATGAAAAACTGTTTTTT.

V is TRBV5-1 and J is TRBJ2-7; 8 bases are a match to TRBD2. J gave up 5 bases and V 0 bases, and 19 bases lay outside the gene matches. The CDR3 totals 19 residues. CDR1 is SGHRS, CDR2 YFSETQ, per germline. The chain's CDR3 is CASSLAGYRGGRFPNEQYF. The DNA of the CDR3 is TGCGCCAGCAGCTTGGCCGGGTATCGGGGCGGGAGGTTTCCCAACGAGCAGTACTTC.

This clone has just one count. The V call is TRBV19, the J call TRBJ2-1, with D possibly matching TRBD1 (5 bases). Germline CDR1 reads LNHDA; CDR2 reads SQIVND (reference sequence). This CDR3 is built from 17 residues. Trimming removed 7 bases at V and 0 bases at J, with 19 bases between. CDR3 coding DNA: TGTGCCAGTACTCCCACATGGGGCAGGGCCTCCTACAATGAGCAGTTCTTC. Protein sequence: CASTPTWGRASYNEQFF.

This chain joins TRBV28 and TRBJ1-1; D is perhaps TRBD1 (6 bases). This CDR3 has 13 amino acids. Germline V gene sequence: CDR1 MDHEN, CDR2 SYDVKM. The V gene lost 10 bases and the J gene lost 1 base, with 13 bases spanning the gap. Here the CDR3 DNA reads TGTGCCACTTACAGGGCCCAGAACACTGAAGCTTTCTTT. This gives the protein CATYRAQNTEAFF.

This sequence joins TRBV25-1 and TRBJ2-7, with 13 bases matching TRBD2. The CDR3 covers 16 residues. CDR1 is MGHDK and CDR2 is SYGVNS in the germline V gene. Unmatched junction bases numbered 6, after V lost 5 bases and J lost 2 bases. Written as DNA, the CDR3 is TGTGCCAGCAGTCCAGGACTAGCGGGAGAAACCTACGAGCAGTACTTC. Translation gives CASSPGLAGETYEQYF.

V and J are TRBV6-6 and TRBJ2-5; D may be TRBD2 (6 bases). Germline loops: CDR1 MNHNY, CDR2 SVGAGI (reference sequence). V lost 0 bases and J lost 5, with 16 bases in between. The length of the CDR3 is 16 residues. The CDR3 nucleotides read TGTGCCAGCAGTTACTCGACAGCCGGGGGTAGGGAGACCCAGTACTTC. Its translation is CASSYSTAGGRETQYF.

Concerning this clone itself: Other DNA variants within this sample encode the same CDR3. V gene TRBV27 combines with J gene TRBJ2-1; D ambiguous. Per the germline V gene, CDR1 is MNHEY and CDR2 is SMNVEV (reference sequence). The CDR3 spans 15 residues. The V end was cut by 3 bases, the J end by 0 bases, with 9 bases between. The DNA of the CDR3 is TGTGCCAGCAGTTTCCTCCCGAGCTCCTACAATGAGCAGTTCTTC. As protein: CASSFLPSSYNEQFF.

The chain combines TRBV28 with TRBJ2-3; D not certain. Trimming pared 5 bases from V and 6 bases from J, leaving 18 bases between. The CDR3 is 15 amino acids. Germline CDR1 reads MDHEN; CDR2 reads SYDVKM. CDR3: CASSALGLKTDTQYF. CDR3 coding DNA: TGTGCCAGCAGTGCCCTTGGCCTTAAGACTGATACGCAGTATTTT.

This clone appeared once. This rearrangement joins TRBV25-1 to TRBJ1-2; D unclear. This CDR3 has 15 amino acids. The ends were cut back, 4 bases at V and 2 bases at J, with 14 bases in the middle. Germline assignment: CDR1 MGHDK and CDR2 SYGVNS. The CDR3 DNA reads TGTGCCAGCAGTGGATTTAGCGGGCAAAACTATGGCTACACCTTC. Translation: CASSGFSGQNYGYTF.

The chain carries TRBV5-1 and TRBJ1-1, with D maybe TRBD1 (5 bases). This CDR3 contains 13 residues. CDR1 and CDR2 from the germline V gene are SGHRS and YFSETQ. Deletions cut 0 bases from V and 10 bases from J, with 13 bases between. The chain's CDR3 is CASSLDPGSGAFF. The CDR3 DNA is TGCGCCAGCAGCTTGGACCCAGGGTCGGGAGCTTTCTTT.

This clone came up a few times. V gene TRBV29-1 combines with J gene TRBJ2-3; D is unresolved. The CDR3 spans 12 residues. The V and J ends lost 6 bases and 2 bases respectively, with 9 bases between them. The germline gives CDR1 SQVTM, CDR2 ANQGSEA. The CDR3 spells CSVSTATDTQYF. In DNA, the CDR3 is TGCAGCGTATCGACGGCCACAGATACGCAGTATTTT.

The count of this clone is one. The chain employs TRBV12-5 and TRBJ1-1; 7 bases map to TRBD1. J gave up 7 bases and V 1 base, and 6 bases lay outside the gene matches. This CDR3 is built from 14 residues. The germline V gene has CDR1 LGHNT and CDR2 FRNRAP. DNA of the CDR3: TGTGCTAGTGGTTTGGCGGACAGGAGGGGTGAAGCTTTCTTT. Protein product: CASGLADRRGEAFF.

J is TRBJ2-7 and V is TRBV11-2; tentative D call: TRBD1 (6 bases). Germline lookup yields CDR1 SGHAT and CDR2 FQNNGV. CDR3 size: 13 residues. V lost 3 bases to trimming and J lost 6 bases, with 12 bases between them. This CDR3 reads CASSLNRAVEQYF. The CDR3, as DNA: TGTGCCAGCAGCTTGAACAGGGCCGTCGAGCAGTACTTC.

The chain combines TRBV19 with TRBJ1-2; 7 positions match TRBD1. With V trimmed by 3 bases and J by 4 bases, 17 bases remained unmatched. The CDR3 covers 18 residues. The V gene's germline CDR1 is LNHDA and CDR2 SQIVND (reference sequence). CDR3 region: CASSIPRPGTANSYGYTF. CDR3 sequence (DNA): TGTGCCAGTAGTATCCCGCGGCCCGGGACAGCGAACTCCTATGGCTACACCTTC.

This rearrangement joins TRBV28 to TRBJ2-7; 9 positions match TRBD1. The CDR3 has 13 residues. V gave up 3 bases and J gave up 7 bases; unmatched junction bases: 4. Germline V gene lookup returns CDR1 MDHEN and CDR2 SYDVKM. The chain's CDR3 is CASSLTGGKEQYF. CDR3 in DNA: TGTGCCAGCAGTTTGACAGGGGGAAAAGAGCAGTACTTC.

This sequence joins TRBV27 and TRBJ2-3, with D hard to call. The V gene lost 1 base and the J gene lost 0 bases, with 17 bases spanning the gap. Germline V CDR1 and CDR2: MNHEY, SMNVEV (reference sequence). This CDR3 comprises 18 residues. CDR3 amino acids: CASSLFSLGGLSTDTQYF. The CDR3, as DNA: TGTGCCAGCAGTTTATTCTCTCTAGGCGGTCTTAGCACAGATACGCAGTATTTT.

The J gene is TRBJ2-7, the V gene TRBV2, with D maybe TRBD1 (5 bases). The CDR3 covers 20 residues. Germline CDR1 is SNHLY and CDR2 is FYNNEI. Trimming took off 4 bases at V and 3 bases at J, with 31 bases between the two ends. Here the CDR3 reads CASSVKGIPTLSLTHYEQYF. The CDR3 DNA reads as TGTGCCAGCAGTGTCAAGGGGATTCCAACATTATCCCTTACACACTACGAGCAGTACTTC. The whole variable domain, remainder taken from reference TRBV2 and TRBJ2-7, is EPEVTQTPSHQVTQMGQEVILRCVPISNHLYFYWYRQILGQKVEFLVSFYNNEISEKSEIFDDQFSVERPDGSNFTLKIRSTKLEDSAMYFCASSVKGIPTLSLTHYEQYFGPGTRLTVT.

This clone turned up a few times. The rearrangement joins TRBV19 to TRBJ1-2; no clear D gene. Trimming left V 6 bases short and J 1 base short, with 15 bases between. CDR1 is LNHDA, CDR2 SQIVND, per germline (reference sequence). This CDR3 spans 15 amino acids. The CDR3 bases are TGTGCCAGTAGGGATCTAGAGGGTAGTAACTATGGCTACACCTTC. As protein: CASRDLEGSNYGYTF.

J is TRBJ2-1 and V is TRBV9; D remains ambiguous. Germline loops: CDR1 SGDLS, CDR2 YYNGEE. V was shortened by 0 bases and J by 6 bases, with 10 bases between the two germline ends. The CDR3 extends over 14 amino acids. The CDR3 nucleotides read TGTGCCAGCAGCGTAGATCTTCTGGGCAATGAGCAGTTCTTC. Its translation is CASSVDLLGNEQFF.

The J gene is TRBJ2-7, the V gene TRBV2; a possible D gene is TRBD1 (5 bases). The CDR3 contains 13 residues. CDR1 and CDR2 (germline): SNHLY, FYNNEI. Deletions cut 4 bases from V and 3 bases from J, with 10 bases between. The CDR3 nucleotides are TGTGCCAGCAGTGGGAGAACAGGCTACGAGCAGTACTTC. Amino acid sequence: CASSGRTGYEQYF. Full variable domain (missing parts from reference TRBV2 and TRBJ2-7): EPEVTQTPSHQVTQMGQEVILRCVPISNHLYFYWYRQILGQKVEFLVSFYNNEISEKSEIFDDQFSVERPDGSNFTLKIRSTKLEDSAMYFCASSGRTGYEQYFGPGTRLTVT.

The sample holds one count of this clone. The junction shows a germline mismatch at one end, possibly a read error. The V gene is TRBV19, the J gene TRBJ1-2; 8 positions agree with TRBD1. There are 12 residues in the CDR3. The germline CDR1 and CDR2 sequences are LNHDA and SQIVND (reference sequence). Written as DNA, the CDR3 is TGCGCTTCCAGGGGGCGATACTATGGCTACACCTTC. This translates into CASRGRYYGYTF.

The chain uses TRBV20-1 and TRBJ2-3; D ambiguous. From germline, CDR1 is DFQATT and CDR2 SNEGSKA (reference sequence). V was clipped by 5 bases and J by 7 bases, with 10 bases between them. This CDR3 comprises 11 residues. The CDR3 reads CSAGSVNTQYF. The CDR3 region has the DNA TGCAGTGCTGGATCGGTCAATACGCAGTATTTT.

This clone occurred once. The chain is built from TRBV9 and TRBJ1-3; no definite D call. This CDR3 has 15 residues. Between the trimmed V and J ends, which lost 4 bases and 1 base, there was a span of 12 bases. Germline V gene lookup returns CDR1 SGDLS and CDR2 YYNGEE. The CDR3 bases are TGTGCCAGCAGCCTCGTCGGGGTGTCTGGAAACACCATATATTTT. Protein: CASSLVGVSGNTIYF.

The rearrangement uses TRBV2 and TRBJ2-5; D not resolved. Germline-derived CDR1 and CDR2 are SNHLY and FYNNEI. Deletions cut 1 base from V and 3 bases from J, with 9 bases between. The CDR3 totals 14 residues. CDR3 DNA: TGTGCCAGCAGTGAAGGAGTTCGGGAAGAGACCCAGTACTTC. This translates into CASSEGVREETQYF.

This chain joins TRBV27 and TRBJ2-2; TRBD1 matches 9 bases. V lost 4 bases and J lost 6; bases outside the gene matches: 9. This CDR3 region has 16 residues. The germline V gene has CDR1 MNHEY and CDR2 SMNVEV (reference sequence). CDR3 sequence: CASSYSGTGTAGELFF. The CDR3 DNA is TGTGCCAGCAGTTATTCCGGGACAGGGACGGCCGGGGAGCTGTTTTTT.

This clone has a handful of counts. The chain carries TRBV7-2 and TRBJ1-1, with D unresolved. The CDR3 totals 13 residues. Trimming cost V 5 bases and J 7 bases, with 14 bases left between them. CDR1 and CDR2 from the germline V gene are SGHTA and FQGNSA. The CDR3 loop reads CASSRPDTFEAFF. CDR3 sequence (DNA): TGTGCCAGCAGCCGGCCAGACACGTTTGAAGCTTTCTTT. Filled out from reference TRBV7-2 and TRBJ1-1, the complete variable domain reads GAGVSQSPSNKVTEKGKDVELRCDPISGHTALYWYRQSLGQGLEFLIYFQGNSAPDKSGLPSDRFSAERTGGSVSTLTIQRTQQEDSAVYLCASSRPDTFEAFFGQGTRLTVV.